This T cell receptor (beta chain) was sequenced in a study of immune cell composition in non-small cell lung cancer. This CDR3 spans 10 amino acids. Trimming left V 10 bases short and J 6 bases short, with 7 bases between. The germline V gene has CDR1 MDHEN and CDR2 SYDVKM. Libraries were prepared by immunoSEQ multiplex PCR; TCRdb keeps only in-frame clonotypes and omits some of them. The table records several thousand clones, 70% to 85% of them present only once. Normal lung sampling was at least 3 cm from the tumour, as distant as possible. This clonotype was obtained from a human donor with non-small cell lung cancer. Sequenced sample: non-adjacent lung tissue. The chain is built from TRBV28 and TRBJ1-3; no firm D call. CDR3 loop: CATVKNTIYF. CDR3 sequence (DNA): TGTGCCACCGTTAAAAACACCATATATTTT.